This record covers a single T cell receptor (beta chain). The data originate from a study of T cell changes during pregnancy in multiple sclerosis. The CDR3 has 13 residues. Germline loops: CDR1 KGHSH, CDR2 LQKENI. V lost 2 bases and J lost 4; bases outside the gene matches: 2. Only in-frame clones appear in the TCRdb table, and some are missing; sequencing was by immunoSEQ multiplex PCR. The data contain some 51,000 clones, 94% of them singletons. The receptor was derived from a female donor with multiple sclerosis, enrolled in a pregnancy study. The rearrangement joins TRBV18 to TRBJ2-7; 7 bases are a match to TRBD1. Source: CD4+ T cells from peripheral blood mononuclear cells, taken in the first trimester of pregnancy. The CDR3 DNA reads as TGTGCCAGCTCACCAGGGACAGCTTACGAGCAGTACTTC. This encodes CASSPGTAYEQYF.